This record concerns one T cell receptor beta chain sequence. The time point is: peripheral blood 6 weeks after treatment start. Produced via immunoSEQ multiplex PCR; TCRdb's table is partial and in-frame only. The sample carries 75,000 to 100,000 clones, roughly 80% recorded once. The sample is drawn from a study of PD-L1 blockade in urothelial cancer. Study summary: Patients initiated atezolizumab around 2014 at 1,200 mg intravenously every 3 weeks. Between 0 and 3 chemotherapy regimens preceded treatment for each patient. Treatment start was followed by blood analysis at 3 weeks (second dose) and again at 6 weeks. Among blood samples, the median T cell count was about 130,000.

The germline V gene encodes CDR1 MNHEY and CDR2 SMNVEV (reference sequence). The J segment lost 0 bases and the V segment lost 4 bases, leaving 5 bases of the junction unmatched. The CDR3 covers 16 residues. The sequence derives from a man between 65 and 85 years old with urothelial cancer. The V and J genes are TRBV27 and TRBJ1-1, with 10 nucleotides matching TRBD1. Material: PBMCs, obtained around atezolizumab (anti-PD-L1) treatment. CDR3 loop: CASSSGQGSMNTEAFF. As DNA, the CDR3 is TGTGCCAGCAGTTCGGGACAGGGGTCCATGAACACTGAAGCTTTCTTT.